A single sample gave rise to the 13 T cell receptor beta chains below, sequenced in a study of early T cells in non-severe SARS-CoV-2 infection (dated by TCRdb to about 2021). The method was 5' RACE. The reads were generated on a NextSeq 500. The public reads were reanalyzed by TCRdb: fastp trimming at Q25, MiXCR alignment, in-frame beta chains only. Under each unique CDR3 protein, matching rows form one entry showing the most common genes and DNA. Within this sample are 80,000 to 95,000 distinct CDR3 sequences, with 15% to 20% of them counted one time only. Around 5% of the sample is in the top ten clones. Sequenced material: whole blood, taken at baseline. All receptors come from an adult who was a healthcare worker with PCR-confirmed SARS-CoV-2 infection or an uninfected control (not recorded which).

The chain joins TRBV14 to TRBJ2-2; TRBD1 is a possible D gene (5 bases). The CDR3 runs 15 residues. Germline V gene sequence: CDR1 SGHDN, CDR2 FVKESK. V shed 4 bases and J shed 2 bases, with 11 bases lying between them. For the CDR3, the DNA is TGTGCCAGCAGCCGACAGTTCCTCAACACCGGGGAGCTGTTTTTT. Its translation: CASSRQFLNTGELFF.

V and J are TRBV9 and TRBJ2-1; TRBD1 might be the D (5 bases). Germline CDR1 reads SGDLS; CDR2 reads YYNGEE. V lost 0 bases, J lost 5 bases, and 6 bases lay in between. This CDR3 has 13 amino acids. The CDR3 nucleotides read TGTGCCAGCAGCGTAGGCAGGGACAATGAGCAGTTCTTC. This translates into CASSVGRDNEQFF.

There are a few counts of this clonotype. The chain combines TRBV7-2 with TRBJ2-7, with 14 nucleotides matching TRBD2. Germline V lookup: CDR1 SGHTA, CDR2 FQGNSA. The ends lost 5 bases at V and 4 bases at J; junction bases unmatched: 10. The CDR3 has 17 amino acids. The CDR3 DNA follows: TGTGCCAGCAGCCACCCCGGGACTAGCGGGAGTACGTACGAGCAGTACTTC. Its protein product is CASSHPGTSGSTYEQYF.

This chain uses TRBV12-3 or TRBV12-4 with TRBJ1-2; D call uncertain. With 4 bases removed from V and 2 bases from J, the gap between germline ends came to 8 bases. The length of the CDR3 is 13 residues. The CDR3 DNA sequence: TGTGCCAGCAGTTCCCCGGGAAACTATGGCTACACCTTC. Amino acids: CASSSPGNYGYTF.

V and J are TRBV4-3 and TRBJ2-1; 7 bases fit TRBD2. The germline gives CDR1 LGHNA, CDR2 YSLEER. This CDR3 is 13 amino acids long. V lost 1 base, J lost 11 bases, and 5 bases stayed unmatched. DNA for the CDR3: TGCGCCAGCAGCCAAGGTCCAGCGGGGAAGCAGTTCTTC. Its translation: CASSQGPAGKQFF.

This clonotype was observed a handful of times. The chain recombines TRBV12-3 or TRBV12-4 with TRBJ2-7, with a tentative D call TRBD2 (5 bases). V was clipped by 0 bases and J by 7 bases, with 10 bases between them. This CDR3 has 13 amino acids. The CDR3 region has the DNA TGTGCCAGCAGTTTAGCGGGAGTAGTTGAGCAGTACTTC. This encodes CASSLAGVVEQYF.

This clonotype was detected many times. The CDR3 bases are TGCAGTGCAAGCAACCGGGACAATTACGAGCAGTACTTC. It is translated as CSASNRDNYEQYF. V and J are TRBV20-1 and TRBJ2-7; TRBD1 is a possible D gene (6 bases). The CDR3 sequence is 13 residues long. CDR1 is DFQATT, CDR2 SNEGSKA, per germline (reference sequence). The V end was cut by 6 bases, the J end by 4 bases, with 16 bases between.

The chain recombines TRBV7-9 with TRBJ1-4; possible D gene TRBD1, 6 bases. The V gene lost 6 bases and the J gene lost 8 bases, with 13 bases spanning the gap. The CDR3 runs to 13 residues. CDR1 and CDR2 from the germline V gene are SEHNR and FQNEAQ (reference sequence). The CDR3 here is CASSRQGREKLFF. The CDR3 coding sequence is TGTGCCAGCAGTCGTCAGGGGAGAGAAAAACTGTTTTTT.

This clonotype was counted between two and nine times. This sequence joins TRBV11-2 and TRBJ2-7, with 7 bases aligning to TRBD2. The CDR3 has 15 residues. The ends lost 1 base at V and 2 bases at J; junction bases unmatched: 5. The germline gives CDR1 SGHAT, CDR2 FQNNGV. The CDR3 DNA reads TGTGCCAGCAGCTTAGGTAGAGCGGGAACCTACGAGCAGTACTTC. Amino acid sequence: CASSLGRAGTYEQYF.

This clonotype was seen at least ten times. The V call is TRBV7-3, the J call TRBJ2-2; D is undetermined. This CDR3 has 12 amino acids. V gave up 5 bases and J gave up 4 bases, with 5 bases separating them. From germline, CDR1 is SGHTA and CDR2 FQGTGA. DNA of the CDR3: TGTGCCAGCAGCCAAACCACCGGGGAGCTGTTTTTT. Amino acid sequence: CASSQTTGELFF.

J is TRBJ2-7 and V is TRBV2; perhaps TRBD1 as D (5 bases). V lost 2 bases to trimming and J lost 0 bases, with 8 bases between them. Germline assignment: CDR1 SNHLY and CDR2 FYNNEI. The CDR3 has 14 residues. CDR3 in amino acids: CASSEQGSSYEQYF. Here the CDR3 DNA reads TGTGCCAGCAGTGAACAGGGAAGCTCCTACGAGCAGTACTTC.

The V and J genes are TRBV9 and TRBJ2-1; 11 nucleotides line up with TRBD2. CDR3 size: 15 residues. J gave up 6 bases and V 2 bases, and 4 bases lay outside the gene matches. Germline CDR1 SGDLS, CDR2 YYNGEE. The CDR3 loop is CASSVSGRGPNEQFF. Written as DNA, the CDR3 is TGTGCCAGCAGCGTTAGCGGGAGGGGCCCCAATGAGCAGTTCTTC.

This clonotype appeared a few times. The genes are TRBV9 and TRBJ1-4; D unclear. Per germline, CDR1 SGDLS and CDR2 YYNGEE. Trimming left V 3 bases short and J 3 bases short, with 12 bases between. This CDR3 has 15 residues. CDR3 sequence (DNA): TGTGCCAGCAGCGGCGACACAGCGGCTAATGAAAAACTGTTTTTT. Protein: CASSGDTAANEKLFF.